Listed below are T cell receptor beta chains from one sample, sequenced in a study of T cells after posttransplantation cyclophosphamide. Clones were read by immunoSEQ multiplex PCR, and TCRdb kept only the in-frame ones, dropping some. The sample lists roughly 20,000 clones, approximately 98% occurring once. The sample was naive CD4+ T cells sorted from PBMCs. These receptors all stem from a middle-aged man in good health, CMV-negative, and a related stem cell transplant donor. Both conserved end residues are part of each CDR3. The order of the fields is CDR3 protein, CDR3 DNA, clone size, J gene, V gene, D gene. The D gene is left open where the match is weak. Not every row has a clone size; where given, it reads once, few, many or a size class.

CASSPTGTSFSGELFF,TGCGCCAGCAGCCCAACCGGGACTAGTTTTTCCGGGGAGCTGTTTTTT,NA,TRBJ2-2,TRBV4-1,TRBD2
CASSVLGLAPTGELFF,TGTGCCAGCAGCGTATTGGGACTAGCCCCCACCGGGGAGCTGTTTTTT,NA,TRBJ2-2,TRBV9,TRBD2
CATSRDRGDLGYTF,TGTGCCACCAGCAGAGATCGGGGGGATCTTGGCTACACCTTC,NA,TRBJ1-2,TRBV15,NA
CASSLSRGGETQYF,TGTGCCAGCAGTTTAAGTAGGGGCGGCGAGACCCAGTACTTC,NA,TRBJ2-5,TRBV28,NA
CASSQGTSGKVGELFF,TGTGCCAGCAGCCAAGGGACTAGCGGGAAGGTCGGGGAGCTGTTTTTT,NA,TRBJ2-2,TRBV7-8,TRBD2
CASSFRGRNTEAFF,TGTGCCAGCAGCTTTAGAGGGCGGAACACTGAAGCTTTCTTT,NA,TRBJ1-1,TRBV7-2,NA
CASSKLTGFYSNQPQHF,TGTGCCAGCAGCAAACTGACAGGGTTCTATAGCAATCAGCCCCAGCATTTT,once,TRBJ1-5,TRBV28,TRBD1
CAWSLAGEETQYF,TGTGCCTGGAGTCTAGCGGGAGAAGAGACCCAGTACTTC,NA,TRBJ2-5,TRBV30,TRBD2
CASSLRGAYTDTQYF,TGTGCCAGCAGCTTACGGGGGGCTTACACAGATACGCAGTATTTT,NA,TRBJ2-3,TRBV7-9,NA
CASSYSHRNNGYTF,TGTGCCAGCAGTTACTCACACAGGAATAATGGCTACACCTTC,NA,TRBJ1-2,TRBV6-6,NA
CASSAGQGGSTEAFF,TGCGCCAGCAGCGCTGGACAGGGGGGGAGCACTGAAGCTTTCTTT,NA,TRBJ1-1,TRBV5-1,TRBD1
CASSDTSGRFDEQFF,TGTGCCAGCAGCGATACAAGCGGGAGGTTTGATGAGCAGTTCTTC,once,TRBJ2-1,TRBV5-6,TRBD2
CASSLGTDRMQYF,TGTGCCAGCAGCTTAGGGACAGATAGGATGCAGTATTTT,NA,TRBJ2-3,TRBV11-2,NA
CASRPTGTGNTIYF,TGCGCCAGCAGGCCAACAGGGACTGGAAACACCATATATTTT,NA,TRBJ1-3,TRBV5-1,NA
CAWNPGPVNTEAFF,TGTGCCTGGAACCCAGGGCCCGTGAACACTGAAGCTTTCTTT,NA,TRBJ1-1,TRBV30,NA
CASSPPGLANIQYF,TGTGCCAGCTCACCACCGGGACTAGCGAACATTCAGTACTTC,NA,TRBJ2-4,TRBV18,TRBD2
CASTSPASGYYEQYF,TGTGCCAGCACCTCCCCGGCTAGCGGTTACTACGAGCAGTACTTC,NA,TRBJ2-7,TRBV28,TRBD2
CASSQGGNQPQHF,TGTGCCAGCAGCCAAGGGGGCAATCAGCCCCAGCATTTT,NA,TRBJ1-5,TRBV7-2,NA
CASSVAGSTGWETQYF,TGCGCCAGCAGCGTTGCGGGATCCACGGGGTGGGAGACCCAGTACTTC,NA,TRBJ2-5,TRBV5-1,NA
CAIPSDRGSYEQYF,TGTGCCATCCCCTCGGACAGGGGGTCCTACGAGCAGTACTTC,NA,TRBJ2-7,TRBV6-1,TRBD1
CASSFGDREGETQYF,TGTGCCAGCAGCTTTGGGGACAGGGAGGGGGAGACCCAGTACTTC,NA,TRBJ2-5,TRBV7-2,TRBD1
CASSLDLNSNQPQHF,TGTGCCAGCAGCTTAGACTTAAATAGCAATCAGCCCCAGCATTTT,NA,TRBJ1-5,TRBV11-2,NA
CAWSVGGYNEQFF,TGTGCCTGGAGTGTTGGGGGGTACAATGAGCAGTTCTTC,NA,TRBJ2-1,TRBV30,NA
CATSRDTGSYNEQFF,TGTGCCACCAGCAGAGATACGGGTTCCTACAATGAGCAGTTCTTC,NA,TRBJ2-1,TRBV15,NA
CSVTQRLAGGPVFF,TGCAGCGTTACTCAGCGGCTAGCGGGAGGTCCGGTGTTCTTC,NA,TRBJ2-1,TRBV29-1,TRBD2
CASSAGGGRGNEQFF,TGTGCCAGCAGCGCTGGCGGGGGGCGAGGCAATGAGCAGTTCTTC,NA,TRBJ2-1,TRBV7-2,TRBD2
CASSLDRGSGTEAFF,TGTGCCAGTAGTCTGGACAGGGGAAGTGGAACTGAAGCTTTCTTT,once,TRBJ1-1,TRBV19,TRBD1
CASSPSASGNYEQYF,TGTGCCAGCAGCCCGTCAGCCAGCGGGAATTACGAGCAGTACTTC,NA,TRBJ2-7,TRBV4-2,TRBD2
CATLRQEVPYEQYF,TGTGCCACCTTGAGACAGGAAGTTCCCTACGAGCAGTACTTC,NA,TRBJ2-7,TRBV6-1,NA
CATSRVLTGGANTEAFF,TGTGCCACCAGCAGGGTTCTCACAGGGGGGGCGAACACTGAAGCTTTCTTT,NA,TRBJ1-1,TRBV15,TRBD1
CASSRDISYEQYF,TGTGCCAGCAGTCGGGACATCTCCTACGAGCAGTACTTC,NA,TRBJ2-7,TRBV6-5,NA
CASSKPRVGRVTGELFF,TGTGCCAGCAGTAAACCGCGGGTAGGGCGAGTCACCGGGGAGCTGTTTTTT,NA,TRBJ2-2,TRBV28,NA